A single sample gave rise to the 18 T cell receptor beta chains below, sequenced in a study of T cells after yellow fever vaccination. TCRdb used MiXCR to reprocess the 5' RACE reads, holding one entry per CDR3 protein. The table has under 400,000 distinct CDR3 sequences, roughly 11% seen once; the top ten hold 18%. The input for sequencing was PBMCs, taken on the day of the first yellow fever vaccination. These receptors were taken from a man aged 18 to 30 who received the YFV17D yellow fever vaccine.

A few counts support this clonotype. The chain carries TRBV6-5 and TRBJ1-3; D gene unclear. CDR1 and CDR2 (germline): MNHEY, SVGAGI. This CDR3 contains 15 residues. Trimming removed 0 bases at V and 0 bases at J, with 6 bases between. The CDR3 protein is CASSYSINSGNTIYF. The CDR3 DNA reads as TGTGCCAGCAGTTACTCGATTAACTCTGGAAACACCATATATTTT.

There are a few counts of this clonotype. V gene TRBV6-1 combines with J gene TRBJ1-2; D uncertain. Per the germline V gene, CDR1 is MNHNS and CDR2 is SASEGT. Trimming stripped 6 bases from V and 0 bases from J, with 17 bases between. The length of the CDR3 is 16 residues. DNA of the CDR3: TGTGCCAGCAGCGCGGGATACCACCTAGCTAACTATGGCTACACCTTC. Protein product: CASSAGYHLANYGYTF.

This clonotype showed up many times. The chain recombines TRBV4-2 with TRBJ2-5; 7 nucleotides line up with TRBD1. Germline-derived CDR1 and CDR2 are LGHNA and YNFKEQ. With 3 bases clipped from V and 0 bases from J, the junction kept 1 base outside the gene matches. This CDR3 has 14 residues. The CDR3 loop is CASSQGQYQETQYF. The CDR3 bases are TGTGCCAGCAGCCAGGGACAGTACCAAGAGACCCAGTACTTC.

This clonotype has only a few counts. The genes are TRBV29-1 and TRBJ2-1; TRBD1 aligns across 7 bases. J gave up 7 bases and V 5 bases, and 5 bases lay outside the gene matches. Germline V gives CDR1 SQVTM, CDR2 ANQGSEA. The CDR3 runs to 12 residues. This CDR3 reads CSVRQGGNEQFF. Written as DNA, the CDR3 is TGCAGCGTTAGACAGGGTGGAAATGAGCAGTTCTTC.

This clonotype is a singleton in its sample. The rearrangement links TRBV6-2 or TRBV6-3 to TRBJ1-6; 8 positions match TRBD1. The CDR3 loop spans 15 amino acids. CDR1 and CDR2 from the germline V gene are MNHEY and SVGEGT. With 4 bases clipped from V and 7 bases from J, the junction kept 6 bases outside the gene matches. The CDR3 nucleotides read TGTGCCAGCAGTTCCCCCCGGACAGGGAATTCACCCCTCCACTTT. Its translation is CASSSPRTGNSPLHF.

The rearrangement uses TRBV6-2 or TRBV6-3 and TRBJ2-7; perhaps TRBD2 as D (5 bases). V was cut by 8 bases and J by 2 bases, with 13 bases left in between. Germline-derived CDR1 and CDR2 are MNHEY and SVGEGT. The CDR3 runs to 13 residues. CDR3 sequence (DNA): TGTGCCAGCCAAAGTCAGGAGGCCTACGAGCAGTACTTC. As protein: CASQSQEAYEQYF.

This chain connects TRBV9 to TRBJ1-6, with D tentatively TRBD1 (5 bases). Trimming shortened V by 0 bases and J by 7 bases, and 11 bases separated the two germline ends. This CDR3 has 15 amino acids. Germline V lookup: CDR1 SGDLS, CDR2 YYNGEE. The CDR3: CASSVDPGGNSPLHF. CDR3 bases: TGTGCCAGCAGCGTAGACCCTGGGGGAAATTCACCCCTCCACTTT.

This clonotype came up a few times. The chain recombines TRBV15 with TRBJ2-7; D possibly uses TRBD1 or TRBD2 (5 bases each). This CDR3 contains 15 residues. V lost 5 bases and J lost 7, with 21 bases in between. CDR1 and CDR2 (germline): LNHNV, YYDKDF (reference sequence). CDR3 bases: TGTGCCACCAGCGACTATAGTGGGCAGGGAAGGGAGCAGTACTTC. Amino acids: CATSDYSGQGREQYF.

The CDR3 loop reads CATSGTSSQYF. DNA for the CDR3: TGTGCCACCAGCGGAACTAGTTCCCAGTACTTC. The chain couples TRBV15 to TRBJ2-5; weak D call: TRBD2 (5 bases). The germline V gene has CDR1 LNHNV and CDR2 YYDKDF (reference sequence). The CDR3 length is 11 residues. The V and J ends lost 5 bases and 9 bases respectively, with 10 bases between them.

The CDR3 spells CASSPPTGTGDNEQFF. CDR3 sequence (DNA): TGTGCCAGCTCACCTCCGACCGGGACTGGCGACAATGAGCAGTTCTTC. The chain links TRBV18 to TRBJ2-1; TRBD2 might be the D (6 bases). Trimming removed 3 bases at V and 5 bases at J, with 17 bases between. CDR1 KGHSH and CDR2 LQKENI come from the germline V gene. The CDR3 totals 16 residues.

This clonotype has just a few counts. The chain has TRBV12-5 and TRBJ2-3; maybe TRBD2 (5 bases). The CDR3 consists of 11 residues. Trimming took off 6 bases at V and 5 bases at J, with 6 bases between the two ends. Germline CDR1 is LGHNT and CDR2 is FRNRAP. The CDR3 loop reads CASGREDTQYF. The CDR3 bases are TGTGCTAGTGGCCGGGAAGATACGCAGTATTTT.

The chain employs TRBV7-6 and TRBJ2-7; D gene unclear. Germline CDR1 SGHVS, CDR2 FNYEAQ. V was trimmed by 2 bases and J by 1 base, leaving 9 bases between them. This CDR3 contains 14 residues. CDR3 coding DNA: TGTGCCAGCAGCTTATTGACACGATCCTACGAGCAGTACTTC. It codes for CASSLLTRSYEQYF.

Turning to this clonotype: Germline and junction disagree at one end, which may indicate a read error. The chain uses TRBV7-3 and TRBJ2-5, with a tentative D call TRBD1 (6 bases). The CDR3 spans 16 residues. Looked up from germline, CDR1 is SGHTA and CDR2 is FQGTGA. CDR3 sequence (DNA): TGTGCCAGCAGCCAACCGCGACAGGCCCACCAGGAGACCCAGTACTTC. Translating it yields CASSQPRQAHQETQYF.

The gene calls are TRBV6-2 or TRBV6-3 and TRBJ1-5; 7 bases are a match to TRBD1. This CDR3 contains 15 residues. Germline CDR1 is MNHEY and CDR2 is SVGEGT. V was pared by 6 bases and J by 6 bases, with 11 bases of the junction left unmatched. CDR3 sequence (DNA): TGTGCCAGCAGGCCCGACAGGGAGACCAGTCAGCCCCAGCATTTT. Its protein is CASRPDRETSQPQHF.

This clonotype has just a few counts. The rearrangement joins TRBV20-1 to TRBJ2-2, with D perhaps matching TRBD2 (5 bases). From germline, CDR1 is DFQATT and CDR2 SNEGSKA (reference sequence). The CDR3 loop spans 16 amino acids. Trimming took 0 bases from V and 5 from J, leaving 16 bases between them. The CDR3 bases are TGCAGTGCTAGAGACGCGGCCGGGGAACCTACCGGGGAGCTGTTTTTT. It yields the protein CSARDAAGEPTGELFF.

This clonotype has only a few counts. J is TRBJ2-5 and V is TRBV12-3 or TRBV12-4; D assignment may be TRBD1 or TRBD2 (5 bases each). The CDR3 length is 13 residues. Trimming removed 6 bases from V and 9 bases from J, with 17 bases in between. The CDR3 is CASSPVEGRAQYF. CDR3 bases: TGTGCCAGCAGCCCCGTCGAGGGGCGGGCCCAGTACTTC.

This clonotype was recorded a few times. V and J are TRBV5-1 and TRBJ2-7; D could derive from TRBD1 or TRBD2 (5 bases each). The CDR3 has 15 residues. CDR1 is SGHRS, CDR2 YFSETQ, per germline. V gave up 4 bases and J gave up 4 bases, with 18 bases separating them. The CDR3 region has the DNA TGCGCCAGCAGCGAGCTACTCGGGACGGGGTACGAGCAGTACTTC. Its translation: CASSELLGTGYEQYF.

This chain joins TRBV6-1 and TRBJ2-5, with 11 bases identical to TRBD1. The CDR3 runs to 15 residues. Trimming removed 5 bases from V and 5 bases from J; junction bases left unmatched: 7. The germline V gene has CDR1 MNHNS and CDR2 SASEGT. This CDR3 is CASSRTGGIGETQYF. The CDR3 region has the DNA TGTGCCAGCAGTAGGACAGGGGGCATTGGCGAGACCCAGTACTTC.